Sequencing of this T cell receptor beta chain was carried out in a study of technical replicates of blood from a handful of donors. V lost 1 base to trimming and J lost 4 bases; unmatched junction nucleotides: 2. Per germline, CDR1 SGHVS and CDR2 FNYEAQ. The length of the CDR3 is 15 residues. Using immunoSEQ multiplex PCR, the repertoire was profiled, and TCRdb retains in-frame clones only, with some absent. The sample consists of about 57,000 clones, more than 75% of them appearing once. The clonotype comes from a human donor in good health. Some clones in this sample may be carry-over from other donors' samples. Sequences were obtained from PBMCs. This rearrangement joins TRBV7-6 to TRBJ2-1; 9 nucleotides align to TRBD2. DNA for the CDR3: TGTGCCAGCAGCTTAGGCGGGGGGGCTTACAATGAGCAGTTCTTC. Amino acid sequence: CASSLGGGAYNEQFF.